This is a list of T cell receptor beta chains from one sample in a study of blood T cell repertoires in COVID-19. Measured with immunoSEQ multiplex PCR; TCRdb has only the in-frame clones, and not every one. The table includes roughly 210,000 clones, around 90% detected once. Sequencing input: peripheral blood. Every receptor here comes from a man aged 65-85 years with acute or convalescent COVID-19. The CDR3 runs from the conserved cysteine through the conserved F or W. The D gene is left open where the match is weak. Clone size, where shown, is once, few, many, or a class for clones that have expanded.

>.|TRBJ1-2|.|TRBV7-3
TGTGCCAGCAGCCCGGGGGGGCAGGGTGGCTACACCTTC
CASSPGGQGGYTF
>.|TRBJ2-1|TRBD2|TRBV7-2
TGTGCCAGCAGCTTAGAAGGGACTAGCGGCTACAATGAGCAGTTCTTC
CASSLEGTSGYNEQFF
>.|TRBJ1-4|TRBD1|TRBV7-9
TGTGCCAGCAGCTTAGGACAGGGTGGTGAAAAACTGTTTTTT
CASSLGQGGEKLFF
>.|TRBJ2-7|TRBD2|TRBV7-2
TGTGCCAGCAGCTTATCTGAGACTAGCGGGAGGCGCGAGCAGTACTTC
CASSLSETSGRREQYF
>once|TRBJ2-1|TRBD1|TRBV5-1
TGCGCCAGCAGCTTATCGCCTCCAGGGGGCAATGAGCAGTTCTTC
CASSLSPPGGNEQFF
>.|TRBJ2-5|.|TRBV15
TGTGCCACCAGCCCTAGGCAGGGAGGCCCGGACCAAGAGACCCAGTACTTC
CATSPRQGGPDQETQYF
>.|TRBJ2-1|.|TRBV29-1
TGCAGCGTTGGGAGACCGCGACAGGACTCCTACAATGAGCAGTTCTTC
CSVGRPRQDSYNEQFF
>.|TRBJ1-5|TRBD1|TRBV16
TGTGCCAGCAGCCATCGGAGGGGGCAAGGCAATCAGCCCCAGCATTTT
CASSHRRGQGNQPQHF
>once|TRBJ1-5|.|TRBV20-1
TGCAGTGCTATTGATCTGCAGGATTCCTCAGCCCAGCATTTT
CSAIDLQDSSAQHF
>.|TRBJ1-4|TRBD1|TRBV28
TGTGCCAGCAGGGCGGACAGGAGCCGAGCAGAAAAACTGTTTTTT
CASRADRSRAEKLFF
>.|TRBJ1-1|TRBD1|TRBV7-2
TGTGCCAGCAGCCTGGGACAGGGGGCTCGGAACACTGAAGCTTTCTTT
CASSLGQGARNTEAFF
>.|TRBJ2-2|TRBD2|TRBV25-1
TGTGCCAGCAGTGAACTAGGGACTAGCGTAACCGGGGAGCTGTTTTTT
CASSELGTSVTGELFF
>.|TRBJ2-4|TRBD2|TRBV28
TGTGCCAGCAAGTCTCCCGGACTAGCGGGAGGAAAAAACATTCAGTACTTC
CASKSPGLAGGKNIQYF
>.|TRBJ1-2|.|TRBV7-9
TGTGCCAGCAGTAGACACCCTTATGGCTACACCTTC
CASSRHPYGYTF
>.|TRBJ2-1|TRBD1|TRBV7-9
TGTGCCAGCAGCTTTCGTGAGACAGGGGGAAGTGAGCAGTTCTTC
CASSFRETGGSEQFF
>.|TRBJ2-5|TRBD1|TRBV28
TGTGCCAGCAGTTTCCCAGGTGTCAGGGGGACCGACTTC
CASSFPGVRGTDF
>.|TRBJ1-1|.|TRBV9
TGTGCCAGCAGCCCGTCGGCGGTAATGAACACTGAAGCTTTCTTT
CASSPSAVMNTEAFF
>.|TRBJ2-7|.|TRBV18
TGTGCCAGCTCACCACCAGGGGGACCGAGTGGAGAGCAGTACTTC
CASSPPGGPSGEQYF
>.|TRBJ2-7|.|TRBV19
TGTGCCAGTAGTCGCGGTGGGAGCTCCTACGAGCAGTACTTC
CASSRGGSSYEQYF
>.|TRBJ1-1|.|TRBV20-1
TGCAGTGCAGTTCCGGGAGAAGAAGCTTTCTTT
CSAVPGEEAFF
>once|TRBJ2-2|.|TRBV7-8
TGTGCCAGCAGCTCTAGCGTTGGTAGCGGGGAGCTGTTTTTT
CASSSSVGSGELFF
>.|TRBJ1-3|.|TRBV12-3/TRBV12-4
TGTGCCAGCACCCGGGGAAACACCATATATTTT
CASTRGNTIYF
>.|TRBJ2-5|TRBD2|TRBV28
TGTGCCAGCAGTTTACCTGTGGCTAGCGGCCAAGAGACCCAGTACTTC
CASSLPVASGQETQYF
>.|TRBJ1-2|.|TRBV7-3
TGTGCCAGCACTCCCGGGGGCTACACCTTC
CASTPGGYTF
>.|TRBJ1-6|TRBD1|TRBV7-9
TGTGCCAGGGGCAGGGGGTCATTTCGTAATTCACCCCTCCACTTT
CARGRGSFRNSPLHF
>.|TRBJ2-1|TRBD2|TRBV27
TGTGCCAGCAGTCAATTCAGGCCTCAACTAGCGGGAGGTCAAAATGAGCAGTTCTTC
CASSQFRPQLAGGQNEQFF
>.|TRBJ1-2|.|TRBV28
TGTGCCAGCAGTCCCCCCACTAACTATGGCTACACCTTC
CASSPPTNYGYTF
>few|TRBJ2-6|.|TRBV3-1/TRBV3-2
TGTGCCAGCGCCCCTGACATATCCTCCTCTGGGGCCAACGTCCTGACTTTC
CASAPDISSSGANVLTF
>.|TRBJ1-2|.|TRBV3-1/TRBV3-2
TGTGCCAGCAGCCAAGTGTGGGGCGATGGCTACACCTTC
CASSQVWGDGYTF
>.|TRBJ2-7|.|TRBV7-9
TGTGCCAGCAGCTTTTCGTCCGGGACAAACTCCTACGAGCAGTACTTC
CASSFSSGTNSYEQYF
>.|TRBJ1-3|TRBD1|TRBV18
TGTGCCAGCTCAACCTTAACCGGGACAGGGAGCTACGGAAACACCATATATTTT
CASSTLTGTGSYGNTIYF
>.|TRBJ1-4|.|TRBV27
TGTGCCAGCAGGCTGGGGCCAACTAATGAAAAACTGTTTTTT
CASRLGPTNEKLFF
>few|TRBJ2-5|.|TRBV18
TGTGCCAGCTCACCGTACCAGGGTGCAGAGACCCAGTACTTC
CASSPYQGAETQYF
>.|TRBJ2-2|.|TRBV7-9
TGTGCCAGCCAACAGGGCCGGGCCGGGGAGCTGTTTTTT
CASQQGRAGELFF
>.|TRBJ1-1|.|TRBV7-2
TGTGCCAGCAGCTCCCGTCCAGGGTACACTGAAGCTTTCTTT
CASSSRPGYTEAFF
>.|TRBJ1-2|.|TRBV5-6
TGTGCCAGCAGCAGATCACAGGGTACCTATGGCTACACCTTC
CASSRSQGTYGYTF
>.|TRBJ1-5|TRBD1|TRBV7-9
TGTGCCAGCAGCCAACAGGGGTGGGATCAGCCCCAGCATTTT
CASSQQGWDQPQHF
>.|TRBJ2-7|.|TRBV28
TGTGCCAGCAGAAAGGCGGGAACCTCCTACGAGCAGTACTTC
CASRKAGTSYEQYF
>.|TRBJ2-1|TRBD2|TRBV6-5
TGTGCCAGCAGTCCGGGACTAGCTACCAATGAGCAGTTCTTC
CASSPGLATNEQFF
>.|TRBJ2-3|.|TRBV5-1
TGCGCCAGCAGCTCAGGAACAGGGTCCTCCACAGATACGCAGTATTTT
CASSSGTGSSTDTQYF
>.|TRBJ1-1|TRBD1|TRBV2
TGTGCCAGCACCGCCCGACAGGGGGAGTTGAGGAACACTGAAGCTTTCTTT
CASTARQGELRNTEAFF
>few|TRBJ2-3|.|TRBV15
TGTGCCACCAGCAGAGGCCCAGGGACTCGGGCAGGCGATACGCAGTATTTT
CATSRGPGTRAGDTQYF
>.|TRBJ1-2|TRBD1|TRBV27
TGTGCCAGCAGTTTATCGGCAGGGGGCTATGGCTACACCTTC
CASSLSAGGYGYTF
>.|TRBJ1-5|.|TRBV11-2
TGTGCCAGCAGCAAAGAGCCGGGGAGCAATCAGCCCCAGCATTTT
CASSKEPGSNQPQHF
>.|TRBJ1-6|TRBD1|TRBV11-1
TGTGCCAGCAGCCCCAACAGGGGATCGGATTCACCCCTCCACTTT
CASSPNRGSDSPLHF
>.|TRBJ1-5|.|TRBV2
TGTGCCAGCAGTGAAGCCGGACTGACCTTCAATCAGCCCCAGCATTTT
CASSEAGLTFNQPQHF
>few|TRBJ2-7|TRBD1|TRBV12-3/TRBV12-4
TGTGCCAGCAACGGACAGGGGGTCTACGAGCAGTACTTC
CASNGQGVYEQYF
>.|TRBJ2-5|.|TRBV9
TGTGCCAGCAGCGTAGCGGGAGTCCGTGAGACCCAGTACTTC
CASSVAGVRETQYF
>.|TRBJ2-4|.|TRBV7-9
TGTGCCAGCAGCTTTGGTGGGAGAGAAAACATTCAGTACTTC
CASSFGGRENIQYF
>.|TRBJ1-5|.|TRBV7-2
TGTGCCAGCAGCTTAGGGGAGGATCTCGGGGTTCAGCCCCAGCATTTT
CASSLGEDLGVQPQHF
>once|TRBJ2-7|TRBD1|TRBV9
TGTGCCAGCAGCGTAGCTGGACAGGACGTGCGGCAGTACTTC
CASSVAGQDVRQYF
>.|TRBJ1-5|.|TRBV19
TGTGCCAGTAGTATTATGGTCGGGAGCAATCAGCCCCAGCATTTT
CASSIMVGSNQPQHF